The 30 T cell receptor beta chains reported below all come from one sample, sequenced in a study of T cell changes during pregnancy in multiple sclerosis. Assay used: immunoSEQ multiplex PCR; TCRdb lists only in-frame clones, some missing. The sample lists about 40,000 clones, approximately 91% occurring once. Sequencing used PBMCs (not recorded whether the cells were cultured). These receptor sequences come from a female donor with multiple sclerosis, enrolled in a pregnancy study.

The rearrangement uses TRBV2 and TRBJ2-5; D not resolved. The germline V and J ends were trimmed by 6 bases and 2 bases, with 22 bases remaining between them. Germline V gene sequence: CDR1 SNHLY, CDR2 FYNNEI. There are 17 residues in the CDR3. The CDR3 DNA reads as TGTGCCAGCAGAGTATCCAGAGTACCCTTGGGACAAGAGACCCAGTACTTC. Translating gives CASRVSRVPLGQETQYF.

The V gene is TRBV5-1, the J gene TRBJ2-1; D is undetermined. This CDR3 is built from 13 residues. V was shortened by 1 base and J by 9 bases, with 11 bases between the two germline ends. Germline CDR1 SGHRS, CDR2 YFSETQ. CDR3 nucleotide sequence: TGCGCCAGCAGCTTGTGGTCTGAGCCTGAGCAGTTCTTC. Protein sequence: CASSLWSEPEQFF.

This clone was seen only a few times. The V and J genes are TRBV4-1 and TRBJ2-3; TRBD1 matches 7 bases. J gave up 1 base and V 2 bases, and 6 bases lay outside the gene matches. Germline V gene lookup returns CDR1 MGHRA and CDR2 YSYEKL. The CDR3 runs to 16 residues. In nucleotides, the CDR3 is TGCGCCAGCAGCCAAACAGGGGCAGCTCGCACAGATACGCAGTATTTT. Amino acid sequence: CASSQTGAARTDTQYF.

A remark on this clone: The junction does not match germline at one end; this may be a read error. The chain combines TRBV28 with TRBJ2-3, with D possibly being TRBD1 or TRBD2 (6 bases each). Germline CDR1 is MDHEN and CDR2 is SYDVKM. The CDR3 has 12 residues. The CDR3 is CAGSQGTHTQYF. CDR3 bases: TGTGCCGGCAGCCAGGGGACTCATACGCAGTATTTT.

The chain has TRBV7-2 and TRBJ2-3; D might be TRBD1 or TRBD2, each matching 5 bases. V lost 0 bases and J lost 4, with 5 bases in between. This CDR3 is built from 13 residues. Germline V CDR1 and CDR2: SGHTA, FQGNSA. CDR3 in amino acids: CASSLAGPDTQYF. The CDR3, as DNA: TGTGCCAGCAGCTTAGCGGGACCAGATACGCAGTATTTT.

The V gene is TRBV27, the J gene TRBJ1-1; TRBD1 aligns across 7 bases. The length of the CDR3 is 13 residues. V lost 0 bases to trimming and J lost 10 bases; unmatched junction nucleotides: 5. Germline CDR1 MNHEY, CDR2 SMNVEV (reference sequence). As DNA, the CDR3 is TGTGCCAGCAGTTTATCGGAGGACAGGAGAGCTTTCTTT. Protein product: CASSLSEDRRAFF.

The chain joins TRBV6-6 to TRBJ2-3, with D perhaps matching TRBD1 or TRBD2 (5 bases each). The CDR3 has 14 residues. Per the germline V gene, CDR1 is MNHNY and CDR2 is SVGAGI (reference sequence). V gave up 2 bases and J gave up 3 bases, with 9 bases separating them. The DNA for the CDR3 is TGTGCCAGCAGTTACCCAGGGACGACAGATACGCAGTATTTT. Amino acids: CASSYPGTTDTQYF.

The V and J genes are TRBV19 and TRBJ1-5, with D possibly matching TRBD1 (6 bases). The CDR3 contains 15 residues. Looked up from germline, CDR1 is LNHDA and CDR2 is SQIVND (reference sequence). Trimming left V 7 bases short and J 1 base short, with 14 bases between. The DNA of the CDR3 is TGTGCCAGTACTACAGGGTTAAGAAGCAATCAGCCCCAGCATTTT. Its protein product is CASTTGLRSNQPQHF.

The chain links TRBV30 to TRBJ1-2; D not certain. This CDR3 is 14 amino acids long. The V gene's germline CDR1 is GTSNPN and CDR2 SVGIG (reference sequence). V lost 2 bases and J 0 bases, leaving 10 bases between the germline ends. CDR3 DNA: TGTGCCTGGAGTTTTGAGAGGTCTAACTATGGCTACACCTTC. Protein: CAWSFERSNYGYTF.

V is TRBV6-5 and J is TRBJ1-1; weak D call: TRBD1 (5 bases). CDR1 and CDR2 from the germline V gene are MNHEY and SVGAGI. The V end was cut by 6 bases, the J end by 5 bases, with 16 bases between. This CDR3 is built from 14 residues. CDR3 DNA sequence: TGTGCCAGCAGCCAGGACTCACCAGGGACTGAAGCTTTCTTT. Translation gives CASSQDSPGTEAFF.

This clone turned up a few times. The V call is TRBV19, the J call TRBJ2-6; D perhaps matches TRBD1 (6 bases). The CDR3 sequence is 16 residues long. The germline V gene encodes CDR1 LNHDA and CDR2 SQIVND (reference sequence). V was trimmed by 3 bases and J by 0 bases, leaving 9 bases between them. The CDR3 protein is CASSIRTASGANVLTF. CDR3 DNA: TGTGCCAGTAGTATTCGGACAGCCTCTGGGGCCAACGTCCTGACTTTC.

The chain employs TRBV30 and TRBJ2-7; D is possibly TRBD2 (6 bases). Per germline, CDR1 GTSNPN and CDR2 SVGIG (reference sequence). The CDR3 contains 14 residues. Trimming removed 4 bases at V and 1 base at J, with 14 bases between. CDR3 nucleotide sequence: TGTGCCTGGATAGGTAGCGGATCTTCCTACGAGCAGTACTTC. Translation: CAWIGSGSSYEQYF.

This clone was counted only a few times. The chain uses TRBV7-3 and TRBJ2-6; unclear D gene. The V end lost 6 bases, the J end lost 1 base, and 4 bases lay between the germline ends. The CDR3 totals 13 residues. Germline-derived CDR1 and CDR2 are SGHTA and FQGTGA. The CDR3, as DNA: TGTGCCAGCAGACAGTCTGGGGCCAACGTCCTGACTTTC. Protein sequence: CASRQSGANVLTF.

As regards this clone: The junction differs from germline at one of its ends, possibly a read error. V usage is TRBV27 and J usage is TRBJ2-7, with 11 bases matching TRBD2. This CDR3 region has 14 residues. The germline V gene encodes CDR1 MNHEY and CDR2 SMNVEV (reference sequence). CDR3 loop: CTSGELAGVSEQYF. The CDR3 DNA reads TGTACCAGCGGAGAACTAGCGGGAGTGTCTGAGCAGTACTTC.

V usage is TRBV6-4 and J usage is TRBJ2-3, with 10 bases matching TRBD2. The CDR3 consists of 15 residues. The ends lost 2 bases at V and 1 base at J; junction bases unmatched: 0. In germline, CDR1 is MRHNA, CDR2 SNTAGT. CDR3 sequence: CASSDGTSGTDTQYF. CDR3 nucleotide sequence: TGTGCCAGCAGTGACGGGACTAGCGGCACAGATACGCAGTATTTT.

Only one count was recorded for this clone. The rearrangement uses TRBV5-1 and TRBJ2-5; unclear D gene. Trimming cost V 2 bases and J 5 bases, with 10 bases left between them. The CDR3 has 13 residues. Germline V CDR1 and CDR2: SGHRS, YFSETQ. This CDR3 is CASSFDRVETQYF. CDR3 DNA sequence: TGCGCCAGCAGCTTCGATCGTGTGGAGACCCAGTACTTC.

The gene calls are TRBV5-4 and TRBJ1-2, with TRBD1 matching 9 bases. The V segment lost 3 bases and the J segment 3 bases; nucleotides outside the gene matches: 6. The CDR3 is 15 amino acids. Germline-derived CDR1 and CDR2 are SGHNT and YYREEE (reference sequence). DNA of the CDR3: TGTGCCAGCAGCTCGGGACAGGGAAGCCACTATGGCTACACCTTC. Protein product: CASSSGQGSHYGYTF. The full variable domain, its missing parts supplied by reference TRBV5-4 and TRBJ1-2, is ETGVTQSPTHLIKTRGQQVTLRCSSQSGHNTVSWYQQALGQGPQFIFQYYREEENGRGNFPPRFSGLQFPNYSSELNVNALELDDSALYLCASSSGQGSHYGYTFGSGTRLTVV.

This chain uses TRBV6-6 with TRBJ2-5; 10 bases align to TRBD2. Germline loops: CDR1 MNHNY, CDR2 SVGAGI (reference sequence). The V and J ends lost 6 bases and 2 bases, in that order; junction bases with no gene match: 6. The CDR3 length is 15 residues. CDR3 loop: CASSRTSGSQETQYF. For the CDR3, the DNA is TGTGCCAGCAGCAGGACTAGCGGTTCGCAAGAGACCCAGTACTTC.

The CDR3 DNA is TGTGCCAGCGGTACAGGGGGTAATCAGCCCCAGCATTTT. It codes for CASGTGGNQPQHF. V and J are TRBV6-1 and TRBJ1-5, with TRBD1 identical over 8 bases. The ends lost 8 bases at V and 4 bases at J; junction bases unmatched: 4. In germline, CDR1 is MNHNS, CDR2 SASEGT. This CDR3 comprises 13 residues.

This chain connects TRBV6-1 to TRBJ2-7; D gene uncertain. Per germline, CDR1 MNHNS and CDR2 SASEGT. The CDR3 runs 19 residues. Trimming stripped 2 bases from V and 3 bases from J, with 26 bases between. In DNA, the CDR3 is TGTGCCAGCAGTGAAAATCCCCGATTGTTCGAGCGTAAACGCTACGAGCAGTACTTC. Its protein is CASSENPRLFERKRYEQYF.

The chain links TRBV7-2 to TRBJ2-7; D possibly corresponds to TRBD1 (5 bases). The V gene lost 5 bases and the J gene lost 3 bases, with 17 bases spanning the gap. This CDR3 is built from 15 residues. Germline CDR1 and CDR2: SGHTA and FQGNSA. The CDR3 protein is CASSPKGIPYYEQYF. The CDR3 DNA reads TGTGCCAGCAGCCCCAAGGGGATCCCCTACTACGAGCAGTACTTC.

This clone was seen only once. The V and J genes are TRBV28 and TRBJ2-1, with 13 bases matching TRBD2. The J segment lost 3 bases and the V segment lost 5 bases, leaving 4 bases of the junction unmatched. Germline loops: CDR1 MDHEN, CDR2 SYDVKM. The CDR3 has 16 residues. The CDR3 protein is CASSATSGGGYNEQFF. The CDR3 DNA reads TGTGCCAGCAGTGCCACTAGCGGGGGGGGCTACAATGAGCAGTTCTTC.

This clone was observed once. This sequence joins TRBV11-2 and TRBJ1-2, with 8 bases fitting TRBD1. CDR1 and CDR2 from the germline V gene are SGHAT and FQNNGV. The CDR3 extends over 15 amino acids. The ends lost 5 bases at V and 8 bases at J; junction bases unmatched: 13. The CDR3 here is CASSPPTGDRWGYTF. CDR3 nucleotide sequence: TGTGCCAGCAGCCCGCCGACAGGGGATCGGTGGGGCTACACCTTC. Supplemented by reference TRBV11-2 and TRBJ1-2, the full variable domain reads EAGVAQSPRYKIIEKRQSVAFWCNPISGHATLYWYQQILGQGPKLLIQFQNNGVVDDSQLPKDRFSAERLKGVDSTLKIQPAKLEDSAVYLCASSPPTGDRWGYTFGSGTRLTVV.

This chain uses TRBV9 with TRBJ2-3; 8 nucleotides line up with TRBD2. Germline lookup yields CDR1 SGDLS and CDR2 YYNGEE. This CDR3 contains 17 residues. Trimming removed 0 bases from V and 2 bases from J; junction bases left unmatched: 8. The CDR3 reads CASSVVGTGGLTDTQYF. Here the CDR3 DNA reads TGTGCCAGCAGCGTAGTTGGAACGGGAGGGCTCACAGATACGCAGTATTTT.

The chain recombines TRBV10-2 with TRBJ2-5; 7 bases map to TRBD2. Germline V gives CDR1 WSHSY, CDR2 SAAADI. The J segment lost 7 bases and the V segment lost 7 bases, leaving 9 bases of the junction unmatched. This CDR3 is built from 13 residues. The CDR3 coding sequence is TGCGCCAGCAAGAAGCGGGATCTAGGGACCCAGTACTTC. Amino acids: CASKKRDLGTQYF.

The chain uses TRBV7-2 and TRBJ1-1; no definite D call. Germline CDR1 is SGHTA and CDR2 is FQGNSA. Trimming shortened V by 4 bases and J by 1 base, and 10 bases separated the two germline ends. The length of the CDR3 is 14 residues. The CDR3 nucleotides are TGTGCCAGCAGCTACTCATCCGCGAACACTGAAGCTTTCTTT. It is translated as CASSYSSANTEAFF.

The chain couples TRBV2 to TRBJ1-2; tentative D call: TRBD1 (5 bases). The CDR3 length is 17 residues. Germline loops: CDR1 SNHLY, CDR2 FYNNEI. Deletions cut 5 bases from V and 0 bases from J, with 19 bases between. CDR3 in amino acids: CASSPQGIRPPNYGYTF. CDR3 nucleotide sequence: TGTGCCAGCAGTCCCCAGGGCATCCGGCCTCCTAACTATGGCTACACCTTC.

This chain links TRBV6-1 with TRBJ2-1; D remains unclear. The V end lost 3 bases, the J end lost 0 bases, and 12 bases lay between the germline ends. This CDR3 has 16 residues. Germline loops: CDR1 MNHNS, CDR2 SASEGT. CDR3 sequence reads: CASSETFLSSYNEQFF. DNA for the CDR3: TGTGCCAGCAGTGAGACTTTCCTGAGCTCCTACAATGAGCAGTTCTTC.

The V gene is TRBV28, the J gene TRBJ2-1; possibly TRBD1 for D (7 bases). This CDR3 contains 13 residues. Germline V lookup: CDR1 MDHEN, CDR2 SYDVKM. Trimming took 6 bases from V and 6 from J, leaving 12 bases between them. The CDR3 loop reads CASSQGGTNEQFF. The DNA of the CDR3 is TGTGCCAGCAGCCAGGGGGGCACCAATGAGCAGTTCTTC.

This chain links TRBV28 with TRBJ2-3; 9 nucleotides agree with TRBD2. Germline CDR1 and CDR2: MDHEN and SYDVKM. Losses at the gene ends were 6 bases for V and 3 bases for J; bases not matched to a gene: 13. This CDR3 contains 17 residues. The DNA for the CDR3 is TGTGCCAGCAGCTCCCCCCTCGCGGGAGGGAAAACAGATACGCAGTATTTT. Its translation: CASSSPLAGGKTDTQYF. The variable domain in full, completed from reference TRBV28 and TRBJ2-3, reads DVKVTQSSRYLVKRTGEKVFLECVQDMDHENMFWYRQDPGLGLRLIYFSYDVKMKEKGDIPEGYSVSREKKERFSLILESASTNQTSMYLCASSSPLAGGKTDTQYFGPGTRLTVL.